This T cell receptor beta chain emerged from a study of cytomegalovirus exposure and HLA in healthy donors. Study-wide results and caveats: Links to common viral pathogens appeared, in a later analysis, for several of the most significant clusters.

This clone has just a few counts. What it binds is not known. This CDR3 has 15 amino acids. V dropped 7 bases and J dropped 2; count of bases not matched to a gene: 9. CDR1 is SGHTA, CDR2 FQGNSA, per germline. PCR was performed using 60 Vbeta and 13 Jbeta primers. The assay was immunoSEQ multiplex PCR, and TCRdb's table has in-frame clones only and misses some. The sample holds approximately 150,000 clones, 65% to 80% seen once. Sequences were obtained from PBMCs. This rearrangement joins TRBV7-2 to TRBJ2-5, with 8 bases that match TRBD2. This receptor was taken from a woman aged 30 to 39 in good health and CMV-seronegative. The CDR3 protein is CASKPPAGAQETQYF. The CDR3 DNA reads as TGTGCCAGCAAGCCCCCAGCGGGGGCGCAAGAGACCCAGTACTTC.